This record covers a single TCR beta chain. TCRdb recomputed calls from the RT-PCR reads with MiXCR, one row per CDR3 protein. The profile shows roughly 940,000 distinct CDR3 sequences, 15% to 20% of them singletons. The sample belongs to a study of patients and donors after allogeneic stem cell transplantation. V shed 4 bases and J shed 1 base, with 14 bases lying between them. This CDR3 spans 15 amino acids. Germline lookup yields CDR1 SGHRS and CDR2 YFSETQ. The sequenced sample was blood, either unsorted or a sorted T cell fraction (not recorded which). The chain uses TRBV5-1 and TRBJ2-5; TRBD2 might be the D (6 bases). The receptor comes from a human donor who was either an allogeneic HSCT recipient or a stem cell or donor lymphocyte infusion donor (not recorded which). It is not recorded whose cells these are; they may come from a transplant donor. The DNA of the CDR3 is TGCGCCAGCAGCCACGGGGGACGGATCCAAGAGACCCAGTACTTC. As protein: CASSHGGRIQETQYF.